A single sample gave rise to the 13 T cell receptor beta chains below, sequenced in a study of T cells in Graves' hyperthyroidism and ophthalmopathy. Using RNA transcripts as the source, TCR beta CDR3 regions were amplified. Using the HTBI primer set, a first-round RT-PCR was run on the TCR CDR3. One entry per CDR3 protein, called by TCRdb with MiXCR from the multiplex PCR reads. The table lists 300,000 to 500,000 distinct CDR3 sequences, around 15% of them singletons. The sequenced sample consisted of blood. These receptors all come from a middle-aged man with Graves' ophthalmopathy.

This clonotype was seen a handful of times. For the CDR3, the DNA is TGCGCCAGCAGCCAAACGGAGACTAGCTCTTTCAATGAGCAGTTCTTC. Amino acid sequence: CASSQTETSSFNEQFF. The chain uses TRBV4-1 and TRBJ2-1, with 7 bases fitting TRBD2. V shed 2 bases and J 6 bases; nucleotides not matched to a gene: 10. This CDR3 contains 16 residues. Germline CDR1 is MGHRA and CDR2 is YSYEKL.

In its sample, this clonotype was seen a few times. The rearrangement links TRBV4-1 to TRBJ1-1; D is unresolved. The V end was cut by 0 bases, the J end by 8 bases, with 13 bases between. The CDR3 loop spans 14 amino acids. CDR1 is MGHRA, CDR2 YSYEKL, per germline. The CDR3 DNA sequence: TGCGCCAGCAGCCAAGATGGAGCCTATCTGGAAGCTTTCTTT. Amino acids: CASSQDGAYLEAFF.

The rearrangement links TRBV7-8 to TRBJ2-1, with D unresolved. Germline CDR1 reads SGHVS; CDR2 reads FQNEAQ. Trimming removed 0 bases from V and 9 bases from J, with 12 bases in between. This CDR3 contains 14 residues. CDR3 region: CASSLARLLGEQFF. CDR3 DNA sequence: TGTGCCAGCAGCTTAGCTAGATTGTTAGGTGAGCAGTTCTTC.

This clonotype was observed many times. CDR3 DNA sequence: TGTGCCAGCAGGAAGAGGGACAGAAACACAGATACGCAGTATTTT. Translation: CASRKRDRNTDTQYF. The chain uses TRBV6-1 and TRBJ2-3; 7 bases line up with TRBD1. The length of the CDR3 is 15 residues. The V and J ends lost 6 bases and 2 bases, in that order; junction bases with no gene match: 8. Germline loops: CDR1 MNHNS, CDR2 SASEGT.

This clonotype was counted at least ten times. J is TRBJ2-3 and V is TRBV18; no clear D gene. Germline loops: CDR1 KGHSH, CDR2 LQKENI. Trimming left V 8 bases short and J 1 base short, with 10 bases between. The CDR3 spans 13 residues. This chain's CDR3 is CASKTVRTDTQYF. The CDR3 nucleotides are TGTGCCAGCAAAACCGTCCGCACAGATACGCAGTATTTT.

This clonotype was recorded at least ten times. The chain uses TRBV13 and TRBJ2-1; D ambiguous. CDR3 length: 15 residues. Trimming took 5 bases from V and 4 from J, leaving 15 bases between them. From germline, CDR1 is PRHDT and CDR2 FYEKMQ (reference sequence). The DNA for the CDR3 is TGTGCCAGCAGCCAACCCGGACCCCTATACAATGAGCAGTTCTTC. This codes for CASSQPGPLYNEQFF.

This clonotype was observed many times. The J gene is TRBJ1-1, the V gene TRBV29-1; 9 positions agree with TRBD1. After removal of 4 bases from V and 4 bases from J, the junction contained 4 bases not matched to a gene. Germline-derived CDR1 and CDR2 are SQVTM and ANQGSEA. This CDR3 has 13 amino acids. The CDR3 sequence: CSVAGQGSTEAFF. In nucleotides, the CDR3 is TGCAGCGTTGCGGGACAGGGAAGCACTGAAGCTTTCTTT.

This clonotype was recorded at least ten times. CDR3 DNA sequence: TGTGCCAGCAGCTTTCCGGGACTAGAGGAAGAGACCCAGTACTTC. This translates into CASSFPGLEEETQYF. The chain has TRBV11-1 and TRBJ2-5; 8 nucleotides agree with TRBD2. CDR3 length: 15 residues. Germline values: CDR1 SGHAT, CDR2 FQDESV (reference sequence). J lost 3 bases, V lost 3 bases, and 6 bases had no gene match.

This clonotype was seen only a few times. The CDR3 reads CASRPTDRTHSPLHF. The CDR3 DNA reads as TGTGCCAGCAGACCAACCGACAGGACCCACTCACCCCTCCACTTT. The chain carries TRBV12-3 or TRBV12-4 and TRBJ1-6; possible D gene TRBD1, 6 bases. The CDR3 spans 15 residues. Trimming removed 6 bases at V and 10 bases at J, with 19 bases between.

The gene calls are TRBV20-1 and TRBJ1-5; D may be TRBD1 (6 bases). The CDR3 is 14 amino acids. Germline V gene data show CDR1 as DFQATT and CDR2 as SNEGSKA (reference sequence). Deletions cut 5 bases from V and 11 bases from J, with 22 bases between. The CDR3: CSAYPGTRSGAQHF. In DNA, the CDR3 is TGCAGTGCTTACCCCGGGACACGGAGTGGGGCCCAGCATTTT.

Many counts were recorded for this clonotype. The genes are TRBV18 and TRBJ1-2, with D unclear. Trimming removed 5 bases from V and 4 bases from J, with 11 bases in between. The CDR3 totals 13 residues. CDR1 and CDR2 from the germline V gene are KGHSH and LQKENI. The CDR3 DNA follows: TGTGCCAGCTCATCCCGTACGGCCTATGGCTACACCTTC. This gives the protein CASSSRTAYGYTF.

This clonotype was observed at least ten times. The V call is TRBV2, the J call TRBJ2-7; D is tentatively TRBD1 or TRBD2 (5 bases each). Germline-derived CDR1 and CDR2 are SNHLY and FYNNEI. The CDR3 consists of 15 residues. Trimming removed 6 bases from V and 3 bases from J, with 18 bases in between. The CDR3 here is CASRNFGTVRYEQYF. The CDR3 region has the DNA TGTGCCAGCAGGAATTTCGGGACCGTCCGCTACGAGCAGTACTTC.

At least ten counts were recorded for this clonotype. J is TRBJ1-3 and V is TRBV10-3, with D possibly TRBD1 on 5 matching bases. The CDR3 has 14 amino acids. V lost 5 bases to trimming and J lost 0 bases, with 8 bases between them. Germline CDR1 is ENHRY and CDR2 is SYGVKD. The CDR3 nucleotides read TGTGCCATCAGTTCAGGGAGCTCTGGAAACACCATATATTTT. Translation gives CAISSGSSGNTIYF.